What follows are 25 T cell receptor beta chains derived from one specimen sequenced in a study of shared clonotypes between healthy human individuals. Produced via immunoSEQ multiplex PCR; TCRdb's table is partial and in-frame only. Of some 2,000,000 clones in the sample, 85% to 95% are singletons; the top ten hold roughly 0.13%. Material: naive CD4+ T cells sorted from blood. This sample's subset: CD45RA+ positively selected. Receptor source: a man younger than 30 in good health.

The V and J genes are TRBV12-5 and TRBJ1-3; D remains unclear. Germline V CDR1 and CDR2: LGHNT, FRNRAP. The V end lost 8 bases, the J end lost 7 bases, and 15 bases lay between the germline ends. The CDR3 totals 13 residues. CDR3 DNA sequence: TGTGCTAGTAGGAGGCAGGAAGGGAACACCATATATTTT. This sequence encodes CASRRQEGNTIYF.

In regard to this clone: The sample has other DNA sequences that encode this CDR3 too. This sequence joins TRBV7-9 and TRBJ2-7; TRBD1 aligns across 9 bases. Germline CDR1 reads SEHNR; CDR2 reads FQNEAQ (reference sequence). The CDR3 loop spans 14 amino acids. V lost 1 base and J lost 5; bases outside the gene matches: 3. CDR3 loop: CASSLVGTGNEQYF. Here the CDR3 DNA reads TGTGCCAGCAGCTTAGTCGGGACAGGGAACGAGCAGTACTTC.

This chain links TRBV7-9 with TRBJ1-4, with D possibly being TRBD1 (5 bases). This CDR3 is 15 amino acids long. The V and J ends lost 5 bases and 7 bases respectively, with 17 bases between them. The germline V gene encodes CDR1 SEHNR and CDR2 FQNEAQ (reference sequence). As DNA, the CDR3 is TGTGCCAGCAGCCCAGATAGGGCAGGGACTGAAAAACTGTTTTTT. Translating gives CASSPDRAGTEKLFF. Supplemented by reference TRBV7-9 and TRBJ1-4, the full variable domain reads DTGVSQNPRHKITKRGQNVTFRCDPISEHNRLYWYRQTLGQGPEFLTYFQNEAQLEKSRLLSDRFSAERPKGSFSTLEIQRTEQGDSAMYLCASSPDRAGTEKLFFGSGTQLSVL.

The CDR3 here is CASRGPSGLGYTF. The CDR3, as DNA: TGTGCCAGCAGGGGACCTTCGGGGTTGGGCTACACCTTC. The genes are TRBV28 and TRBJ1-2; D might be TRBD1 (5 bases). The V gene lost 6 bases and the J gene lost 8 bases, with 16 bases spanning the gap. CDR1 MDHEN and CDR2 SYDVKM come from the germline V gene. The CDR3 runs to 13 residues.

Of note for this clone: Other DNA sequences in the same sample also yield this CDR3. The genes are TRBV5-1 and TRBJ2-5; D call uncertain. Germline V gene data show CDR1 as SGHRS and CDR2 as YFSETQ. This CDR3 comprises 12 residues. Trimming removed 4 bases at V and 1 base at J, with 5 bases between. The CDR3 sequence is CASSTSQETQYF. The CDR3 region has the DNA TGCGCCAGCAGCACCTCCCAAGAGACCCAGTACTTC.

The chain uses TRBV6-1 and TRBJ1-5, with TRBD1 identical over 7 bases. Germline V CDR1 and CDR2: MNHNS, SASEGT. Trimming cost V 4 bases and J 0 bases; bases outside gene matches: 3. The CDR3 is 15 amino acids. The CDR3, as DNA: TGTGCCAGCAGTGCCCGGGACAGTAGCAATCAGCCCCAGCATTTT. It yields the protein CASSARDSSNQPQHF.

This sequence joins TRBV4-1 and TRBJ2-7; unclear D gene. Deletions cut 3 bases from V and 2 bases from J, with 14 bases between. In germline, CDR1 is MGHRA, CDR2 YSYEKL. CDR3 size: 15 residues. As DNA, the CDR3 is TGCGCCAGCAGCCAGGGAATGTCTATCCCCTACGAGCAGTACTTC. Its translation is CASSQGMSIPYEQYF.

To note about this clone: Different DNA sequences within this sample yield the same CDR3. The chain uses TRBV6-5 and TRBJ1-1; D is unresolved. CDR3 size: 13 residues. Germline CDR1 is MNHEY and CDR2 is SVGAGI. Trimming pared 2 bases from V and 1 base from J, leaving 5 bases between. CDR3 coding DNA: TGTGCCAGCAGTTACCTACGGAACACTGAAGCTTTCTTT. Its protein product is CASSYLRNTEAFF.

Points on this clone: The same CDR3 is also encoded by other DNA sequences in this sample. The rearrangement links TRBV18 to TRBJ2-7; D not certain. Germline V CDR1 and CDR2: KGHSH, LQKENI. This CDR3 is built from 13 residues. Trimming pared 6 bases from V and 0 bases from J, leaving 9 bases between. CDR3 sequence (DNA): TGTGCCAGCTCCTCCCAAAGCTCCTACGAGCAGTACTTC. This encodes CASSSQSSYEQYF.

In DNA, the CDR3 is TGTGCCAGCAGTTCTAGGGGGGAGTTGAACACTGAAGCTTTCTTT. It encodes CASSSRGELNTEAFF. The chain carries TRBV9 and TRBJ1-1; tentative D call: TRBD1 (6 bases). Deletions cut 5 bases from V and 0 bases from J, with 14 bases between. This CDR3 comprises 15 residues. The V gene's germline CDR1 is SGDLS and CDR2 YYNGEE.

This chain links TRBV6-5 with TRBJ1-1; 10 bases fit TRBD1. The germline V gene has CDR1 MNHEY and CDR2 SVGAGI. The junction had 6 bases not matched to a gene; V was cut back by 4 bases and J by 10 bases. The CDR3 contains 13 residues. This chain's CDR3 is CASSSWDRGSAFF. Here the CDR3 DNA reads TGTGCCAGCAGTTCCTGGGACAGGGGTTCAGCTTTCTTT.

A note on this clone: Other DNA sequences within the sample encode an identical CDR3. This chain connects TRBV5-1 to TRBJ2-1; no firm D call. Trimming removed 0 bases from V and 10 bases from J, with 5 bases in between. The V gene's germline CDR1 is SGHRS and CDR2 YFSETQ. The CDR3 length is 11 residues. Here the CDR3 reads CASSLAREQFF. The CDR3, as DNA: TGCGCCAGCAGCTTGGCTAGGGAGCAGTTCTTC.

CDR3 sequence (DNA): TGTGCCAGCTCACCAAGGACAGGGCCTAATAATTCACCCCTCCACTTT. Translated, it gives CASSPRTGPNNSPLHF. The chain carries TRBV18 and TRBJ1-6, with TRBD1 matching 8 bases. This CDR3 contains 16 residues. Losses at the gene ends were 2 bases for V and 5 bases for J; bases not matched to a gene: 5. Germline assignment: CDR1 KGHSH and CDR2 LQKENI.

V gene TRBV4-1 combines with J gene TRBJ1-4; a possible D gene is TRBD1 (5 bases). Germline CDR1 MGHRA, CDR2 YSYEKL. The CDR3 has 16 amino acids. V shed 1 base and J shed 2 bases, with 11 bases lying between them. The CDR3 DNA reads as TGCGCCAGCAGCCAAGGGGGAGGGGCCACTAATGAAAAACTGTTTTTT. Translated: CASSQGGGATNEKLFF.

The V gene is TRBV7-9, the J gene TRBJ1-5; TRBD1 might be the D (6 bases). There are 16 residues in the CDR3. With 1 base removed from V and 2 bases from J, the gap between germline ends came to 12 bases. The V gene's germline CDR1 is SEHNR and CDR2 FQNEAQ (reference sequence). The CDR3 DNA reads as TGTGCCAGCAGCTTAGTCGGGGGGCAGGGCAATCAGCCCCAGCATTTT. Translation gives CASSLVGGQGNQPQHF.

The rearrangement links TRBV19 to TRBJ2-7; 8 bases are a match to TRBD2. This CDR3 comprises 14 residues. Germline lookup yields CDR1 LNHDA and CDR2 SQIVND (reference sequence). V lost 5 bases, J lost 4 bases, and 7 bases stayed unmatched. CDR3 residues: CASSPGRGDYEQYF. The CDR3 nucleotides read TGTGCCAGTAGTCCTGGGCGGGGGGATTACGAGCAGTACTTC.

Concerning this clone: The same CDR3 can be traced to other DNA sequences in this sample. The chain uses TRBV20-1 and TRBJ2-7; no clear D gene. The CDR3 extends over 11 amino acids. The V end lost 0 bases, the J end lost 4 bases, and 4 bases lay between the germline ends. Germline-derived CDR1 and CDR2 are DFQATT and SNEGSKA (reference sequence). CDR3 loop: CSARESYEQYF. The CDR3 nucleotides are TGCAGTGCTAGAGAATCTTACGAGCAGTACTTC.

The rearrangement links TRBV6-5 to TRBJ1-5; no clear D. V lost 3 bases, J lost 4 bases, and 7 bases lay in between. The CDR3 spans 13 residues. The V gene's germline CDR1 is MNHEY and CDR2 SVGAGI. This CDR3 is CASSYVQNQPQHF. CDR3 nucleotide sequence: TGTGCCAGCAGTTATGTCCAAAATCAGCCCCAGCATTTT.

J is TRBJ2-1 and V is TRBV30; 7 bases line up with TRBD2. With V trimmed by 4 bases and J by 6 bases, 6 bases remained unmatched. This CDR3 has 13 residues. Germline V gene data show CDR1 as GTSNPN and CDR2 as SVGIG (reference sequence). For the CDR3, the DNA is TGTGCCTGGAAGGGGCGGGAGATCAATGAGCAGTTCTTC. Encoded protein: CAWKGREINEQFF.

The V gene is TRBV19, the J gene TRBJ2-7; TRBD2 aligns across 8 bases. The CDR3 consists of 14 residues. The ends lost 10 bases at V and 6 bases at J; junction bases unmatched: 14. The germline V gene encodes CDR1 LNHDA and CDR2 SQIVND (reference sequence). The CDR3 reads CATSPRTSYSEQYF. In nucleotides, the CDR3 is TGTGCCACTTCCCCCCGGACTAGCTATAGCGAGCAGTACTTC. Filled out from reference TRBV19 and TRBJ2-7, the complete variable domain reads DGGITQSPKYLFRKEGQNVTLSCEQNLNHDAMYWYRQDPGQGLRLIYYSQIVNDFQKGDIAEGYSVSREKKESFPLTVTSAQKNPTAFYLCATSPRTSYSEQYFGPGTRLTVT.

This chain uses TRBV2 with TRBJ2-7; D possibly corresponds to TRBD2 (5 bases). The CDR3 consists of 14 residues. Trimming removed 8 bases from V and 0 bases from J, with 14 bases in between. Germline CDR1 is SNHLY and CDR2 is FYNNEI. Here the CDR3 DNA reads TGTGCCAGCCAGAGCGGTGCCAGCTCCTACGAGCAGTACTTC. Its protein is CASQSGASSYEQYF.

The genes are TRBV7-9 and TRBJ2-7, with 12 nucleotides matching TRBD2. This CDR3 comprises 17 residues. Germline trimming cut 1 base from V and 3 bases from J; bases unmatched to any gene: 7. Germline CDR1 reads SEHNR; CDR2 reads FQNEAQ (reference sequence). The CDR3 sequence: CASSLGTTSGSLYEQYF. In DNA, the CDR3 is TGTGCCAGCAGCTTAGGCACGACTAGCGGGAGCCTCTACGAGCAGTACTTC.

With regard to this clone: This sample also contains other DNA sequences that code for the same CDR3. The gene calls are TRBV5-4 and TRBJ2-2; 10 bases are shared with TRBD2. Germline V gene data show CDR1 as SGHNT and CDR2 as YYREEE (reference sequence). The V gene end was trimmed by 5 bases and the J gene end by 2 bases; junction bases not matched to a gene: 6. The CDR3 totals 16 residues. The CDR3 reads CASSPGLAANTGELFF. In DNA, the CDR3 is TGTGCCAGCAGTCCTGGACTAGCGGCTAACACCGGGGAGCTGTTTTTT.

The chain carries TRBV7-2 and TRBJ2-2; TRBD2 aligns across 15 bases. The CDR3 covers 19 residues. Trimming took 8 bases from V and 6 from J; bases not matched to a gene: 16. Germline assignment: CDR1 SGHTA and CDR2 FQGNSA. The CDR3 is CASAWRGLAGGKSPGELFF. CDR3 coding DNA: TGTGCCAGCGCCTGGCGAGGACTAGCGGGAGGGAAAAGTCCCGGGGAGCTGTTTTTT.

V usage is TRBV19 and J usage is TRBJ2-7; a weak D match, TRBD2 (6 bases). V was cut by 5 bases and J by 2 bases, with 13 bases left in between. CDR1 is LNHDA and CDR2 is SQIVND in the germline V gene (reference sequence). The length of the CDR3 is 14 residues. CDR3 DNA: TGTGCCAGTAGTGGCGGGACGAGAGCCTACGAGCAGTACTTC. Translating gives CASSGGTRAYEQYF.